These 14 T cell receptor beta chains were all obtained from the same sample, sequenced in a study of human T cells and chemical hapten exposure. From whole blood left unfractionated, total RNA was extracted. Each CDR3 protein is one row after TCRdb ran MiXCR on the 5' RACE reads. The sample shows approximately 80,000 distinct CDR3 sequences, about 15% of them seen only once. These receptors came from a female donor in good health.

This clonotype was seen only a few times. This rearrangement joins TRBV6-5 to TRBJ2-1; TRBD1 matches 9 bases. The CDR3 contains 15 residues. Germline CDR1 is MNHEY and CDR2 is SVGAGI. With V trimmed by 4 bases and J by 4 bases, 5 bases remained unmatched. In nucleotides, the CDR3 is TGTGCCAGCAGTTTCGGGACAGGGAGTTACAATGAGCAGTTCTTC. Its protein is CASSFGTGSYNEQFF.

This clonotype has ten or more counts. The chain joins TRBV7-6 to TRBJ2-3; D ambiguous. V was trimmed by 1 base and J by 0 bases, leaving 20 bases between them. This CDR3 is built from 19 residues. The germline V gene encodes CDR1 SGHVS and CDR2 FNYEAQ. Here the CDR3 reads CASSLGVVDAIPSTDTQYF. The DNA for the CDR3 is TGTGCCAGCAGCTTAGGAGTAGTTGACGCAATCCCTAGCACAGATACGCAGTATTTT.

This sequence joins TRBV3-1 and TRBJ2-1; D is unresolved. The CDR3 extends over 12 amino acids. Germline V lookup: CDR1 LGHDT, CDR2 YNNKEL (reference sequence). Trimming left V 4 bases short and J 7 bases short, with 8 bases between. CDR3 amino acids: CASSLTVNEQFF. The DNA of the CDR3 is TGTGCCAGCAGCCTGACGGTAAATGAGCAGTTCTTC.

The CDR3 here is CASSSHSVETQYF. CDR3 bases: TGTGCCAGCAGCTCACATAGCGTAGAGACCCAGTACTTC. The V and J genes are TRBV7-2 and TRBJ2-5, with D possibly matching TRBD2 (5 bases). This CDR3 contains 13 residues. Looked up from germline, CDR1 is SGHTA and CDR2 is FQGNSA. V lost 4 bases and J lost 4, with 10 bases in between.

This clonotype has more than one count but fewer than ten. This chain links TRBV29-1 with TRBJ1-2, with 8 nucleotides matching TRBD1. This CDR3 has 14 amino acids. V shed 6 bases and J 3 bases; nucleotides not matched to a gene: 9. From germline, CDR1 is SQVTM and CDR2 ANQGSEA. The CDR3 DNA is TGCAGCGTACACACCCAGACAGGGGACTATGGCTACACCTTC. This sequence encodes CSVHTQTGDYGYTF.

This clonotype was detected a few times. The rearrangement joins TRBV12-3 or TRBV12-4 to TRBJ1-5, with TRBD1 as a possible D gene (5 bases). This CDR3 is built from 15 residues. V gave up 6 bases and J gave up 6 bases, with 18 bases separating them. The CDR3 spells CASSPQGGLGQPQHF. CDR3 in DNA: TGTGCCAGCAGCCCCCAGGGCGGACTTGGTCAGCCCCAGCATTTT.

Only a few counts were recorded for this clonotype. The V call is TRBV4-1, the J call TRBJ2-5; 11 nucleotides match TRBD2. V shed 3 bases and J 2 bases; nucleotides not matched to a gene: 11. The CDR3 consists of 18 residues. Germline CDR1 reads MGHRA; CDR2 reads YSYEKL. The CDR3 is CASSHPGTRTSGQETQYF. For the CDR3, the DNA is TGCGCCAGCAGCCATCCTGGGACAAGGACTAGCGGGCAAGAGACCCAGTACTTC.

CDR3 protein: CATGGASGGLGETQYF. The CDR3 nucleotides read TGTGCCACTGGAGGGGCTAGCGGGGGGCTCGGGGAGACCCAGTACTTC. This chain uses TRBV10-3 with TRBJ2-5, with 11 positions matching TRBD2. V trimming: 10 bases; J trimming: 5 bases; junction bases outside the gene matches: 15. CDR3 size: 16 residues. Germline V lookup: CDR1 ENHRY, CDR2 SYGVKD.

The sample holds a few counts of this clonotype. The chain recombines TRBV20-1 with TRBJ1-3; 7 bases are shared with TRBD1. The CDR3 runs to 15 residues. CDR1 and CDR2 (germline): DFQATT, SNEGSKA (reference sequence). Trimming removed 5 bases from V and 4 bases from J; junction bases left unmatched: 11. This chain's CDR3 is CSAHAGGANGNTIYF. The CDR3 region has the DNA TGCAGTGCTCATGCAGGGGGTGCTAACGGAAACACCATATATTTT.

This clonotype was found many times. The gene calls are TRBV5-1 and TRBJ2-2; no definite D call. Germline CDR1 SGHRS, CDR2 YFSETQ. With 2 bases removed from V and 3 bases from J, the gap between germline ends came to 14 bases. The CDR3 extends over 16 amino acids. The CDR3 region has the DNA TGCGCCAGCAGCTTAATTGTCGCAGCCGACACCGGGGAGCTGTTTTTT. Its translation is CASSLIVAADTGELFF.

This clonotype was picked up a small number of times. The J gene is TRBJ1-1, the V gene TRBV3-1, with D tentatively TRBD1 (5 bases). This CDR3 is built from 15 residues. V shed 4 bases and J shed 1 base, with 13 bases lying between them. The germline CDR1 and CDR2 sequences are LGHDT and YNNKEL (reference sequence). This CDR3 reads CASSPYGQGNTEAFF. The CDR3 bases are TGTGCCAGCAGCCCCTATGGGCAGGGGAACACTGAAGCTTTCTTT.

This clonotype was seen a handful of times. The gene calls are TRBV20-1 and TRBJ1-1; D is perhaps TRBD1 (6 bases). Trimming took 0 bases from V and 1 from J, leaving 12 bases between them. The CDR3 length is 15 residues. From germline, CDR1 is DFQATT and CDR2 SNEGSKA (reference sequence). The CDR3 coding sequence is TGCAGTGCTAGAGATCTGTGGACAGAGAACACTGAAGCTTTCTTT. Amino acid sequence: CSARDLWTENTEAFF.

This clonotype has just a few counts. The chain links TRBV20-1 to TRBJ2-1; 8 positions agree with TRBD2. The CDR3 consists of 16 residues. Germline CDR1 reads DFQATT; CDR2 reads SNEGSKA (reference sequence). Losses at the gene ends were 0 bases for V and 8 bases for J; bases not matched to a gene: 12. The CDR3 spells CSARDPYSGNPYEQFF. The DNA for the CDR3 is TGCAGTGCTAGAGACCCTTATAGCGGGAATCCGTATGAGCAGTTCTTC.

This clonotype came up many times. This chain links TRBV5-1 with TRBJ2-5, with TRBD2 matching over 15 bases. CDR1 and CDR2 (germline): SGHRS, YFSETQ. V lost 6 bases, J lost 4 bases, and 4 bases stayed unmatched. This CDR3 region has 15 residues. This CDR3 is CASTGLAGGGETQYF. CDR3 sequence (DNA): TGCGCCAGCACTGGACTAGCGGGAGGGGGAGAGACCCAGTACTTC.